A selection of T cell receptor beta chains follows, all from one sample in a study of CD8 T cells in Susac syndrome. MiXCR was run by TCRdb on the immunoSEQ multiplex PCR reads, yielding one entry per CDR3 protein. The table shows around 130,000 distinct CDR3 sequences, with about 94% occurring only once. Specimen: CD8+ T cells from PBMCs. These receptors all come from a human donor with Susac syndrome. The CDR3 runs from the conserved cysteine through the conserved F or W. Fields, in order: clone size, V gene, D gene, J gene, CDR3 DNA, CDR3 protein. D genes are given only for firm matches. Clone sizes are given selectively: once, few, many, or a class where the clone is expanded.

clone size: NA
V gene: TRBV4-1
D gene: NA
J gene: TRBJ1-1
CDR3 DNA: TGCGCCAGCAGCCAAGACAGGGGCCAGAACACTGAAGCTTTCTTT
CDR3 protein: CASSQDRGQNTEAFF

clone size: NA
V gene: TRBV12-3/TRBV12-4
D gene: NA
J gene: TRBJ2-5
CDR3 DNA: TGTGCCAGCCGTCCCAGCGGCCAAGAGACCCAGTACTTC
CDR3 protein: CASRPSGQETQYF

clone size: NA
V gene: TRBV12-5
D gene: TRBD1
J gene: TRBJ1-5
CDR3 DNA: TGTGCTAGTGGTTTGGTACCAGAGGGACAGGGGGACAATCAGCCCCAGCATTTT
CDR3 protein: CASGLVPEGQGDNQPQHF

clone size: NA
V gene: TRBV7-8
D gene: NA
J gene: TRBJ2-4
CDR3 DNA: TGTGCCAGCAGCTTAGATGGGCCCAAGTACTTC
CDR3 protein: CASSLDGPKYF

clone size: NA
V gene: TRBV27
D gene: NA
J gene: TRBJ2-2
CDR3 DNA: TGTGCCAGCAGTTTGAGGCCCGGGGAGCTGTTTTTT
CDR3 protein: CASSLRPGELFF

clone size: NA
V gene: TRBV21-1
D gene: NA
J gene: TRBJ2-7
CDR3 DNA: TGTGCCAGCGGGACAGGTTCCTACGAGCAGTACTTC
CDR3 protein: CASGTGSYEQYF

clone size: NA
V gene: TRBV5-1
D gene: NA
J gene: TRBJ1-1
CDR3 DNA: TGCGCCAGCAGCCCAGGGTTACGGAACACTGAAGCTTTCTTT
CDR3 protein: CASSPGLRNTEAFF

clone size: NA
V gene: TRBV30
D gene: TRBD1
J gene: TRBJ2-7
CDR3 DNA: TGTGCCTGGAGGCCGGGACAGGAAGCCTACGAGCAGTACTTC
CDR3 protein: CAWRPGQEAYEQYF

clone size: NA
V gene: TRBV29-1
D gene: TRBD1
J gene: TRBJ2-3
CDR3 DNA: TGCAGCGTTGACCAGAGGGGACAGAGCACAGATACGCAGTATTTT
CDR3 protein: CSVDQRGQSTDTQYF

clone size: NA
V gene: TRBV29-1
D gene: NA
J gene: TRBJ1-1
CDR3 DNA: TGCAGCGTTGTCCAGGGGAACACTGAAGCTTTCTTT
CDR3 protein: CSVVQGNTEAFF

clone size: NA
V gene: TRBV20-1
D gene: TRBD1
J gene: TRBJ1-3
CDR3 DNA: TGCAGTGCTACGCTCACCGGACAGGGTCAAACTGGAAACACCATATATTTT
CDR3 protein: CSATLTGQGQTGNTIYF

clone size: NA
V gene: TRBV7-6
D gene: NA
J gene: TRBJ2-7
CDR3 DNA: TGTGCCAGCAGCTTAGAGGTAGAAACCCACGAGCAGTACTTC
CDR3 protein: CASSLEVETHEQYF

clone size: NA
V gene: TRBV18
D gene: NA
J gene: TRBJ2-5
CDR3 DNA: TGTGCCAGCTCAGATCTCGAGACCCAGTACTTC
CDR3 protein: CASSDLETQYF

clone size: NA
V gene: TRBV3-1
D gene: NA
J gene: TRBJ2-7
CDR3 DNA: TGTGCCAGCAGCCAAGGAGGGGTTTGGGACGAGCAGTACTTC
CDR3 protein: CASSQGGVWDEQYF

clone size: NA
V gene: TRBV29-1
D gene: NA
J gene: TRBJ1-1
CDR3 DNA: TGCAGCGTTGTTCAGGGACCATGGGCTTTCTTT
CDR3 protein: CSVVQGPWAFF

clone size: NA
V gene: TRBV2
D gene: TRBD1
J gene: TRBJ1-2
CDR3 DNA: TGTGCCAGCTGGAGGACAGGAGGTTCCATTGGTGGCTACACCTTC
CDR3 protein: CASWRTGGSIGGYTF

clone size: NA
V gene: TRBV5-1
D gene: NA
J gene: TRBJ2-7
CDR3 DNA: TGCGCCAGCAGCTTGACCTCGCCCGGGGGAAACGAGCAGTACTTC
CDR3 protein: CASSLTSPGGNEQYF

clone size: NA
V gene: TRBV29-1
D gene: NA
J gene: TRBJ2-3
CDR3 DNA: TGCAGCCGCCGCCAAGGGCAGTATTTT
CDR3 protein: CSRRQGQYF

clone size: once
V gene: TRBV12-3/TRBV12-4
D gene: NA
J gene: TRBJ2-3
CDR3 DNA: TGTGCCAGCAGTTTGAGTCTCAACGACTACACAGATACGCAGTATTTT
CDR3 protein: CASSLSLNDYTDTQYF

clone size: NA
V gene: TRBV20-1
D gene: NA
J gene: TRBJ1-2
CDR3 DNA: TGCAGTGCTGCCGGTAGACAGGTTGGCGGCTACACCTTC
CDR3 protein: CSAAGRQVGGYTF

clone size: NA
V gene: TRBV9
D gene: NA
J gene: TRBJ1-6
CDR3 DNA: TGTGCCAGCAGCCCCACCTCCTATAATTCACCCCTCCACTTT
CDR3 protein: CASSPTSYNSPLHF

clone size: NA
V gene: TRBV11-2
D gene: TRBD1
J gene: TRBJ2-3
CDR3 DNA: TGTGCCAGCAGCCCCCTACCCAGGGGGACAGAAAACACAGATACGCAGTATTTT
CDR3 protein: CASSPLPRGTENTDTQYF

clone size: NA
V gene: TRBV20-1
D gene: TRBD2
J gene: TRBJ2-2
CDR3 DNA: TGCAGTGCTAGGACTAGCGGGGGACCGAACACCGGGGAGCTGTTTTTT
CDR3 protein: CSARTSGGPNTGELFF

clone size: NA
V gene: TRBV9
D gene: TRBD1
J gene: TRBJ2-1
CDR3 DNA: TGTGCCAGCAGCGTAGCTACTGAGGGACAGAACAATGAGCAGTTCTTC
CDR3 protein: CASSVATEGQNNEQFF

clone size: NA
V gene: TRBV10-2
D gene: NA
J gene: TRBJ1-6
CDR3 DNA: TGCGCCAGCAGTGAGTCCCTTTATAATTCACCCCTCCACTTT
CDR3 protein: CASSESLYNSPLHF

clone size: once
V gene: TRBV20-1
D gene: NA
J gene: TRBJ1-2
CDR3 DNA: TGCAGTGCTAGAGACCCAGGGAATAGCTATGGCTACACCTTC
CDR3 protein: CSARDPGNSYGYTF

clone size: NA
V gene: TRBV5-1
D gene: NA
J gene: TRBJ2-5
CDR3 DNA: TGCGCCAGCAGCTTACAGGGACCAGAGACCCAGTACTTC
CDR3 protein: CASSLQGPETQYF

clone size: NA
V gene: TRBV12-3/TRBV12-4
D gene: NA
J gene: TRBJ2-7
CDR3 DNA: TGTGCCAGCAGTTCCGACATATTCGACGAGCAGTACTTC
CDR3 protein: CASSSDIFDEQYF

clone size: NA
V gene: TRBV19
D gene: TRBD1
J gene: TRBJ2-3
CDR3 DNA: TGTGCCAGTAAAGACAGGGGGCAAGGGGCAGATACGCAGTATTTT
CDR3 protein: CASKDRGQGADTQYF

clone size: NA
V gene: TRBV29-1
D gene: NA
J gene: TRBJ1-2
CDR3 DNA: TGCAGCGTTGAAAGAGCAGGGGTAATGAGGGGCTACACCTTC
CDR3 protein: CSVERAGVMRGYTF

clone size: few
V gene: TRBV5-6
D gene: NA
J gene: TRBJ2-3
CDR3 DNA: TGTGCCAGCAGCTCCATTAGGGATACGCAGTATTTT
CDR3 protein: CASSSIRDTQYF

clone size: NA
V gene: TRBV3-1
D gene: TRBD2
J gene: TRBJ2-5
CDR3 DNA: TGTGCCAGCAGCCAAGATGAGCTAGCGGGGGGGAGGGAGACCCAGTACTTC
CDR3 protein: CASSQDELAGGRETQYF

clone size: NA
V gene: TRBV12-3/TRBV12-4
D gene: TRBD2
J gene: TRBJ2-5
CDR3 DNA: TGTGCCAGCAGTTTTCCAGCGGGGGGGCAAGAGACCCAGTACTTC
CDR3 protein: CASSFPAGGQETQYF

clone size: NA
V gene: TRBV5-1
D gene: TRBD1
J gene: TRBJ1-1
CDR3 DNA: TGCGCCAGCAGCTTCCGGGGACAGGGGGCCGTGAACACTGAAGCTTTCTTT
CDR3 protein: CASSFRGQGAVNTEAFF

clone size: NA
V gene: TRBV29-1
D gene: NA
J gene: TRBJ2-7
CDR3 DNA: TGCAGCGCTCAAGGTTCCTACGAGCAGTACTTC
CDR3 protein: CSAQGSYEQYF

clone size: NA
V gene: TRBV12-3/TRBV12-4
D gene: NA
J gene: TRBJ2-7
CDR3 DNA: TGTGCCAGCAGTTTGGGTTCCGAGCAGTACTTC
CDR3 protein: CASSLGSEQYF

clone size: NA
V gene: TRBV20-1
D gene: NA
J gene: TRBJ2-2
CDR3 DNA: TGCAGTGCTAGAGATAGACGCGGCCTAGCGTTCACCGGGGAGCTGTTTTTT
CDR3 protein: CSARDRRGLAFTGELFF

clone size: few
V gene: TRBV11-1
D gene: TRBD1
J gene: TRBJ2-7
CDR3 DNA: TGTGCCAGCAGCCCCGGGACAGGGGACTACGAGCAGTACTTC
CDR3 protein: CASSPGTGDYEQYF

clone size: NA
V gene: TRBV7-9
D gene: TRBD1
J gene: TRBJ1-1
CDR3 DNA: TGTGCCAGCAGCTTGGGGACAGGGGACACTGAAGCTTTCTTT
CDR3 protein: CASSLGTGDTEAFF

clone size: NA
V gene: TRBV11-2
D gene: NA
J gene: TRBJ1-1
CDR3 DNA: TGTGCCAGCAGCTTAGTCAGCATGAACACTGAAGCTTTCTTT
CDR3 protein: CASSLVSMNTEAFF

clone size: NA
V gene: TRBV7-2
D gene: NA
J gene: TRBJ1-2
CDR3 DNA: TGTGCCAGCAGCGGAGCTTGGGGTCCTGGCTATGGCTACACCTTC
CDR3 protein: CASSGAWGPGYGYTF

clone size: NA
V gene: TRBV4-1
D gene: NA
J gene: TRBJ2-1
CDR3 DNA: TGCGCCAGCAGCCAAGTCCCCCCCGGGGGAACGTCCTACAATGAGCAGTTCTTC
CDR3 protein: CASSQVPPGGTSYNEQFF